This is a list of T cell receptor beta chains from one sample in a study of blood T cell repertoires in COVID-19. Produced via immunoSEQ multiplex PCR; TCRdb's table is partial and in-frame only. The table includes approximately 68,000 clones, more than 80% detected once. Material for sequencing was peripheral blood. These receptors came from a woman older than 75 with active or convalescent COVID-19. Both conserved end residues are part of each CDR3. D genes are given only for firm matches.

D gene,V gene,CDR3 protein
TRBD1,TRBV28,CASSPDRGPNSPLHF
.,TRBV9,CASSGLTSHTQYF
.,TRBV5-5,CASSLDRIYYEQYF
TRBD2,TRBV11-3,CASSSTSKETQYF
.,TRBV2,CASREETQYF
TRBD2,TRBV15,CATSRGGTRNEQYF
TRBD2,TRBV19,CASSEPGGALIISYNEQFF
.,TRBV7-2,CASSLARGIGYGRDTEAFF
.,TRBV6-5,CASSFNYEQYF
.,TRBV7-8,CASSTRGLTGRNEKLFF
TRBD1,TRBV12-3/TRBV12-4,CASSLGDSQPQHF
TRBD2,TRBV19,CASSSLLAVTNYNEQFF
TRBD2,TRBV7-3,CASSLTGGWTDTQYF
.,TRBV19,CASTTGGGNQPQHF
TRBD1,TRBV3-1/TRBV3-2,CASSPMAGGNQPQHF
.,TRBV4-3,CASSQFSVNYGYTF
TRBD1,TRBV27,CASRETGVGLTEQYF
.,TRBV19,CASSRSGYEQYF
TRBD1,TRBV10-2,CASSDGRTGDSEAFF
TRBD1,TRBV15,CATSRDLFWGQGSRPNQETQYF